This TCR beta chain derives from a study of T cell responses to AZD1222 COVID-19 vaccine. Study results and limitations: Donors in the cohort were predominantly white British and more often female, and clonal diversity was possibly underestimated. Receipt of two AZD1222 doses was followed by a rise in Spike-specific TCR breadth and depth. All repertoire sampling was performed exclusively after the peak T cell response. Nearly half of the spike-specific TCRs reportedly recognize variant regions that carry no mutations.

V was pared by 5 bases and J by 5 bases, with 3 bases of the junction left unmatched. Germline V gene data show CDR1 as SQVTM and CDR2 as ANQGSEA. CDR3 length: 12 amino acids. The protocol was immunoSEQ multiplex PCR, while the TCRdb copy is restricted to in-frame clones and leaves out a portion. The sample holds over 150,000 clones, about 90% seen once. About this clone: No antigen is known for it.

This receptor was obtained from an adult in good health. Sequenced here: peripheral blood, sampled on day 0 of MenACWY control vaccination. This chain joins TRBV29-1 and TRBJ1-5; 7 bases line up with TRBD1. The CDR3 sequence: CSVKQGDQPQHF. In nucleotides, the CDR3 is TGCAGCGTTAAGCAGGGGGATCAGCCCCAGCATTTT. Supplemented by reference TRBV29-1 and TRBJ1-5, the full variable domain reads SAVISQKPSRDICQRGTSLTIQCQVDSQVTMMFWYRQQPGQSLTLIATANQGSEATYESGFVIDKFPISRPNLTFSTLTVSNMSPEDSSIYLCSVKQGDQPQHFGDGTRLSIL.